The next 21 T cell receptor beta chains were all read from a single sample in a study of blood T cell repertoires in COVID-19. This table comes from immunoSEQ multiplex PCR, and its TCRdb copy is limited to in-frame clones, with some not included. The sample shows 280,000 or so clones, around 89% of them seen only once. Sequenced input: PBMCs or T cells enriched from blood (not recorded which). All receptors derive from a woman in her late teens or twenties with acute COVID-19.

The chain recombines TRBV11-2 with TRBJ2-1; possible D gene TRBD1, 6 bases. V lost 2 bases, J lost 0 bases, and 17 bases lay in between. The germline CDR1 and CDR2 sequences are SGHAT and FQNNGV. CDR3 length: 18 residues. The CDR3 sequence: CASSLIPPDSSSYNEQFF. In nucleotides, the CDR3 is TGTGCCAGCAGCTTAATCCCTCCGGACAGTAGCTCCTACAATGAGCAGTTCTTC. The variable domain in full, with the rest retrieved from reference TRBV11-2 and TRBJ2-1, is EAGVAQSPRYKIIEKRQSVAFWCNPISGHATLYWYQQILGQGPKLLIQFQNNGVVDDSQLPKDRFSAERLKGVDSTLKIQPAKLEDSAVYLCASSLIPPDSSSYNEQFFGPGTRLTVL.

This chain's CDR3 is CASSPQTGREKLFF. As DNA, the CDR3 is TGTGCCAGCTCACCACAGACAGGACGGGAAAAACTGTTTTTT. The J gene is TRBJ1-4, the V gene TRBV18, with D perhaps TRBD1 (6 bases). Trimming stripped 1 base from V and 8 bases from J, with 11 bases between. Looked up from germline, CDR1 is KGHSH and CDR2 is LQKENI. The CDR3 loop spans 14 amino acids.

CDR3 residues: CSGGRQGNEQFF. The DNA of the CDR3 is TGCAGCGGGGGAAGACAGGGCAATGAGCAGTTCTTC. V is TRBV29-1 and J is TRBJ2-1, with 7 bases fitting TRBD1. The CDR3 extends over 12 amino acids. The germline V gene encodes CDR1 SQVTM and CDR2 ANQGSEA. V lost 7 bases and J lost 6; bases outside the gene matches: 6.

The CDR3 sequence: CASSLRQGLGYTF. For the CDR3, the DNA is TGTGCCAGCAGTCTCCGACAGGGCTTGGGCTACACCTTC. The chain is built from TRBV27 and TRBJ1-2; 7 nucleotides align to TRBD1. Germline loops: CDR1 MNHEY, CDR2 SMNVEV (reference sequence). V trimming: 5 bases; J trimming: 8 bases; junction bases outside the gene matches: 8. The CDR3 runs to 13 residues.

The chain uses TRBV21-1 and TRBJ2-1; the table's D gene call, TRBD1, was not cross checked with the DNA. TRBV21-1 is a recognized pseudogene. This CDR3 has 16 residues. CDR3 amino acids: CASSKALGLSYNEQFF. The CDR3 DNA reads TGTGCCAGCAGCAAGGCTCTGGGGCTCTCCTACAATGAGCAGTTCTTC.

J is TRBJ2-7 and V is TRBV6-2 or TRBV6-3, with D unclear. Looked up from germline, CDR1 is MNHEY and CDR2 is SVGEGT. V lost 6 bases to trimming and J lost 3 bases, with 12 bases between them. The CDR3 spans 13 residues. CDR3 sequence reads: CASSLADFYEQYF. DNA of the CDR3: TGTGCCAGCAGCCTCGCAGATTTCTACGAGCAGTACTTC.

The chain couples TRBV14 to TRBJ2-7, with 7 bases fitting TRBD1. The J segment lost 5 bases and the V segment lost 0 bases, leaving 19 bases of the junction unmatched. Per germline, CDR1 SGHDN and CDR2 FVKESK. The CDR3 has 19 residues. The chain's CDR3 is CASSQDPSWGRQGSHEQYF. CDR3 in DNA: TGTGCCAGCAGCCAAGACCCCTCTTGGGGACGACAGGGTTCCCACGAGCAGTACTTC.

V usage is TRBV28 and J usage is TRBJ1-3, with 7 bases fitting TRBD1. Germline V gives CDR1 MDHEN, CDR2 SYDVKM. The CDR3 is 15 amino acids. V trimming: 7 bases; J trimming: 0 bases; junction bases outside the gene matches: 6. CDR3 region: CASNSRDSSGNTIYF. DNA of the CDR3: TGTGCCAGCAATAGCCGGGACAGCTCTGGAAACACCATATATTTT.

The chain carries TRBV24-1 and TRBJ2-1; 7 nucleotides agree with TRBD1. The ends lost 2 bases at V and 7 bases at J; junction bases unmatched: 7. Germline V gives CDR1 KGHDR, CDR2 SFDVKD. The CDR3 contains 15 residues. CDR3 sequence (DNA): TGTGCCACCAGTGATTCGGGACAGTTAGGTAATGAGCAGTTCTTC. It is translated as CATSDSGQLGNEQFF.

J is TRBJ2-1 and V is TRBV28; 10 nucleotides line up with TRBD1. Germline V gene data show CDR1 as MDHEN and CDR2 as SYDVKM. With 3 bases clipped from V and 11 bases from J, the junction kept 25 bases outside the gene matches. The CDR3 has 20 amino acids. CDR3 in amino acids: CASSFYRDRGRRADHRKQFF. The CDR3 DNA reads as TGTGCCAGCAGTTTTTACCGGGACAGGGGTAGGAGGGCCGATCATCGGAAGCAGTTCTTC.

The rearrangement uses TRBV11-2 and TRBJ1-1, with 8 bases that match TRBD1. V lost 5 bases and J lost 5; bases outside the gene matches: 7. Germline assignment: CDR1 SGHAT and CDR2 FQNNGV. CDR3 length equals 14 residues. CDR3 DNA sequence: TGTGCCAGCAGCACCAGACAGGGGAAAACTGAAGCTTTCTTT. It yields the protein CASSTRQGKTEAFF.

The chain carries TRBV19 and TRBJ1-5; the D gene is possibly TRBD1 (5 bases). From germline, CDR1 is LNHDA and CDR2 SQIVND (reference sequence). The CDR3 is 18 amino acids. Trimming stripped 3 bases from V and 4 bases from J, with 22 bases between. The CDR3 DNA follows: TGTGCCAGTAGTATCCGGGGGGAGGCGCTCGGTCTTAATCAGCCCCAGCATTTT. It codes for CASSIRGEALGLNQPQHF.

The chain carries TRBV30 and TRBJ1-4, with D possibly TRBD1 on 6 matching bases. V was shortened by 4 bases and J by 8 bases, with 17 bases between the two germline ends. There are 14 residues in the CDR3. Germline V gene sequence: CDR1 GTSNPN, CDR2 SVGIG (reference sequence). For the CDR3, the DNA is TGTGCCTGGAACCGTCGAGGGGGATTCGAAAAACTGTTTTTT. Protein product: CAWNRRGGFEKLFF.

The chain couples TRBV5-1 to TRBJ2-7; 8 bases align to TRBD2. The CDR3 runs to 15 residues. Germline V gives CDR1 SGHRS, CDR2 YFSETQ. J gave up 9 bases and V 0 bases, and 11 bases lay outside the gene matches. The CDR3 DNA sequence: TGCGCCAGCAGCTTGGAAGGGACTAGTGGAATTGGGCAGTACTTC. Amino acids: CASSLEGTSGIGQYF.

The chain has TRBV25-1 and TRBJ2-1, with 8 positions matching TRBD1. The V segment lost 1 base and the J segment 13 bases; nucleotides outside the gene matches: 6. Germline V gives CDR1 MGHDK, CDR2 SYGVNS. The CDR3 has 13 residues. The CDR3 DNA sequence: TGTGCCAGCAGTGAATTCCCCGACAGGGGCCAGTTCTTC. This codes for CASSEFPDRGQFF. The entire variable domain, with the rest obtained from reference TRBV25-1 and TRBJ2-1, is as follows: EADIYQTPRYLVIGTGKKITLECSQTMGHDKMYWYQQDPGMELHLIHYSYGVNSTEKGDLSSESTVSRIRTEHFPLTLESARPSHTSQYLCASSEFPDRGQFFGPGTRLTVL.

CDR3 sequence: CASSVRLAGAYEQYF. The DNA for the CDR3 is TGTGCCAGTAGTGTCAGACTAGCGGGAGCTTACGAGCAGTACTTC. This chain joins TRBV19 and TRBJ2-7; 12 positions match TRBD2. Germline CDR1 and CDR2: LNHDA and SQIVND (reference sequence). The CDR3 totals 15 residues. V lost 5 bases and J lost 4; bases outside the gene matches: 6.

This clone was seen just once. The CDR3 loop reads CASSQTGLAGRTDTQYF. CDR3 coding DNA: TGTGCCAGCAGCCAAACGGGACTAGCGGGGCGCACAGATACGCAGTATTTT. The chain has TRBV4-2 and TRBJ2-3; 13 nucleotides line up with TRBD2. Germline V gene lookup returns CDR1 LGHNA and CDR2 YNFKEQ. CDR3 length: 17 amino acids. J lost 1 base, V lost 2 bases, and 3 bases had no gene match.

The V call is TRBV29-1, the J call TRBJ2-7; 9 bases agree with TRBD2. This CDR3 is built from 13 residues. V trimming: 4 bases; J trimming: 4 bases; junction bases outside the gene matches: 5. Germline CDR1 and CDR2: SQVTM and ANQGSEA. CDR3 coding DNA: TGCAGCGTTGGTGCGGGAGGGCCATACGAGCAGTACTTC. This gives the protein CSVGAGGPYEQYF.

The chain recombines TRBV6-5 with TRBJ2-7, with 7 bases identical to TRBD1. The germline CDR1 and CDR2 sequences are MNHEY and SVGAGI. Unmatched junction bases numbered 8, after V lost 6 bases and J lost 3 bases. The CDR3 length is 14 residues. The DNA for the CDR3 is TGTGCCAGCAGCTACAGGGGATTGGGCTACGAGCAGTACTTC. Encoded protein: CASSYRGLGYEQYF.

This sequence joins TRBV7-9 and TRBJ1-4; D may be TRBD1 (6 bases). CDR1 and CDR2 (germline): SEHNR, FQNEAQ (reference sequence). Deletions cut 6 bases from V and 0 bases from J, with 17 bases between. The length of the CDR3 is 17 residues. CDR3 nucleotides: TGTGCCAGCAGTCGACTCGAGGACAGAACAACTAATGAAAAACTGTTTTTT. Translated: CASSRLEDRTTNEKLFF.

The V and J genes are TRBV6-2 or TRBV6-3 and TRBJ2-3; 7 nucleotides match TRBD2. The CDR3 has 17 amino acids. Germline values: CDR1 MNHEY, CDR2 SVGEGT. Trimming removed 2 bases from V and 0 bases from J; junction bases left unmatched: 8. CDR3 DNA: TGTGCCAGCAGTTACGCCGTAGCGGGTGCTAGCACAGATACGCAGTATTTT. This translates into CASSYAVAGASTDTQYF.